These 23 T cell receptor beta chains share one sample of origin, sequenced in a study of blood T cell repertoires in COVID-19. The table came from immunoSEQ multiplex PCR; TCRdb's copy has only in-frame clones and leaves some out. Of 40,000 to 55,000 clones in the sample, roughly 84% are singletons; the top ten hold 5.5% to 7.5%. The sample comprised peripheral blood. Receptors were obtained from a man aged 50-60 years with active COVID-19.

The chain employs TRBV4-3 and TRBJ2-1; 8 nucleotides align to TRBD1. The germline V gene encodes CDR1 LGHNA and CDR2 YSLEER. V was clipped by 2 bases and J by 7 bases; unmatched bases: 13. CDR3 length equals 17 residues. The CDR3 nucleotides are TGCGCCAGCAGCCAATCCGGGACAGGTGTGTTGAGGAATGAGCAGTTCTTC. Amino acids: CASSQSGTGVLRNEQFF.

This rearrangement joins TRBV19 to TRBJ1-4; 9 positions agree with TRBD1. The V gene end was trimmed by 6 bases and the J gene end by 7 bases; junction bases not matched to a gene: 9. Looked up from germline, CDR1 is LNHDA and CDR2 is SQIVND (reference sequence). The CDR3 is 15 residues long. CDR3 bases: TGTGCCAGTAGGGAAGGGACAGGGAATGGTGAAAAACTGTTTTTT. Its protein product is CASREGTGNGEKLFF.

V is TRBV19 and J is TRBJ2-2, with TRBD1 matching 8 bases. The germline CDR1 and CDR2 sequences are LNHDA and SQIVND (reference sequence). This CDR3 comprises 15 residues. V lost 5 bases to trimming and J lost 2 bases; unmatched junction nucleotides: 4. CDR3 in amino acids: CASSLTGVNTGELFF. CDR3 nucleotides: TGTGCCAGTAGTTTGACAGGGGTCAACACCGGGGAGCTGTTTTTT.

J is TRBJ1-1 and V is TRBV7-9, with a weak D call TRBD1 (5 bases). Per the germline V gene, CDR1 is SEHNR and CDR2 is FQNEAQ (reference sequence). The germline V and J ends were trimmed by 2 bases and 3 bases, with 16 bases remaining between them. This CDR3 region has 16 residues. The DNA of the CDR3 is TGTGCCAGCAGCTTATCCGTGGCAGGGTTGGACACTGAAGCTTTCTTT. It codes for CASSLSVAGLDTEAFF. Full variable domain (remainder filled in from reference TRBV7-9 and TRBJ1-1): DTGVSQNPRHKITKRGQNVTFRCDPISEHNRLYWYRQTLGQGPEFLTYFQNEAQLEKSRLLSDRFSAERPKGSFSTLEIQRTEQGDSAMYLCASSLSVAGLDTEAFFGQGTRLTVV.

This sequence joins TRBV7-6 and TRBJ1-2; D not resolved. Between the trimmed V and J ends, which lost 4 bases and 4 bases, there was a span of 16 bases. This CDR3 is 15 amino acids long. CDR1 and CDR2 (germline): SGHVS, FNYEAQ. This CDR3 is CASSSGGAPFYGYTF. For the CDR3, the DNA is TGTGCCAGCAGCTCTGGCGGAGCTCCTTTCTATGGCTACACCTTC.

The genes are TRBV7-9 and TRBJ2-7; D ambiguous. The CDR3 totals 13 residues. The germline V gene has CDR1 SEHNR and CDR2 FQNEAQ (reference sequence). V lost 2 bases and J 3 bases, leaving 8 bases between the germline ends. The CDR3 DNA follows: TGTGCCAGCAGCTTAACTTCCTTCTACGAGCAGTACTTC. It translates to CASSLTSFYEQYF.

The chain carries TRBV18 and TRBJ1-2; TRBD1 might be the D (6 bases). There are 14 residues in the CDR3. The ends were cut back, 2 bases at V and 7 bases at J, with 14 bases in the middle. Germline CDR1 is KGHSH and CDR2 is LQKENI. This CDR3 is CASSPAAGDSGYTF. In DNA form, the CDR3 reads TGTGCCAGCTCACCAGCGGCAGGGGATAGTGGCTACACCTTC.

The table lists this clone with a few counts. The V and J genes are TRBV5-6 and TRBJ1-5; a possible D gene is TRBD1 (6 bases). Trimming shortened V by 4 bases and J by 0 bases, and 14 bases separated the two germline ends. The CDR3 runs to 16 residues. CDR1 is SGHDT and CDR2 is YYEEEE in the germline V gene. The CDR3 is CASSPTGNNSNQPQHF. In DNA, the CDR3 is TGTGCCAGCAGCCCCACAGGGAATAATAGCAATCAGCCCCAGCATTTT.

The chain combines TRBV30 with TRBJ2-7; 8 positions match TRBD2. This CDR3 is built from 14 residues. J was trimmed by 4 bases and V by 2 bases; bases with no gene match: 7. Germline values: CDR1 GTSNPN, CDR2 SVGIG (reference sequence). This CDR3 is CAWSMAGGGYEQYF. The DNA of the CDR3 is TGTGCCTGGAGTATGGCGGGAGGCGGGTACGAGCAGTACTTC. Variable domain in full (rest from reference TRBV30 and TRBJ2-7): SQTIHQWPATLVQPVGSPLSLECTVEGTSNPNLYWYRQAAGRGLQLLFYSVGIGQISSEVPQNLSASRPQDRQFILSSKKLLLSDSGFYLCAWSMAGGGYEQYFGPGTRLTVT.

The CDR3 sequence is CASNQGASFAGELFF. The CDR3 nucleotides are TGCGCCAGCAACCAGGGGGCGAGTTTTGCCGGGGAGCTGTTTTTT. The chain couples TRBV5-1 to TRBJ2-2, with 8 bases that match TRBD1. J lost 6 bases, V lost 6 bases, and 10 bases had no gene match. CDR3 size: 15 residues. CDR1 SGHRS and CDR2 YFSETQ come from the germline V gene.

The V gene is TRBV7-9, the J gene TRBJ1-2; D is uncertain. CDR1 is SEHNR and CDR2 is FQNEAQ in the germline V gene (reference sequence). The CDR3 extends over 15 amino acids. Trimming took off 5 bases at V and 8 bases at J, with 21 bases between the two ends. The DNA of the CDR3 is TGTGCCAGCAGCCTGATGGGATATCCATCGGGGGGCTACACCTTC. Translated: CASSLMGYPSGGYTF.

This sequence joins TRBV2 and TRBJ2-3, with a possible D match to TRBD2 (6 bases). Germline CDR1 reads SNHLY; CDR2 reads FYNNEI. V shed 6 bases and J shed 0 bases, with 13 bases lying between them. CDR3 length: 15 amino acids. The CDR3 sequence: CASSPIGTSTDTQYF. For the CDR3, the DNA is TGTGCCAGCAGCCCGATCGGGACTAGCACAGATACGCAGTATTTT. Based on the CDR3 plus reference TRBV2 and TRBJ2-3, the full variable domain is EPEVTQTPSHQVTQMGQEVILRCVPISNHLYFYWYRQILGQKVEFLVSFYNNEISEKSEIFDDQFSVERPDGSNFTLKIRSTKLEDSAMYFCASSPIGTSTDTQYFGPGTRLTVL.

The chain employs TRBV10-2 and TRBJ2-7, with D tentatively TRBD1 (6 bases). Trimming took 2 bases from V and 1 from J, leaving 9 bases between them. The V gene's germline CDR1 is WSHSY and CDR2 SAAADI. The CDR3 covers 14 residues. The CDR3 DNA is TGCGCCAGCAGTGAGGCGGACAGATCCTACGAGCAGTACTTC. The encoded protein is CASSEADRSYEQYF.

CDR3 in amino acids: CASSIGDNGVAFF. Written as DNA, the CDR3 is TGTGCCAGTAGTATCGGGGACAACGGTGTAGCTTTCTTT. The chain links TRBV19 to TRBJ1-1, with a weak D call TRBD1 (6 bases). Germline V lookup: CDR1 LNHDA, CDR2 SQIVND (reference sequence). Trimming stripped 3 bases from V and 10 bases from J, with 15 bases between. This CDR3 is built from 13 residues.

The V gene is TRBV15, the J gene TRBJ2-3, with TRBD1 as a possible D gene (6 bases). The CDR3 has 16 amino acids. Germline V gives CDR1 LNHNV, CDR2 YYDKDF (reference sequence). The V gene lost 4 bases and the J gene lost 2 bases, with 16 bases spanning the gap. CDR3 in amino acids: CATSKYPGTNTDTQYF. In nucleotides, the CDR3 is TGTGCCACCAGCAAGTATCCCGGGACAAACACAGATACGCAGTATTTT. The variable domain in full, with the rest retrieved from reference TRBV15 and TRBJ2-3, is DAMVIQNPRYQVTQFGKPVTLSCSQTLNHNVMYWYQQKSSQAPKLLFHYYDKDFNNEADTPDNFQSRRPNTSFCFLDIRSPGLGDTAMYLCATSKYPGTNTDTQYFGPGTRLTVL.

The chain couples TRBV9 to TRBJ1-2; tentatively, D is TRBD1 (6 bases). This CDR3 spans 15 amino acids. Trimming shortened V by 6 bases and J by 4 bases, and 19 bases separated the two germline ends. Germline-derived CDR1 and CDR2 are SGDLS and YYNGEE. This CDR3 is CASTPGGGQGYGYTF. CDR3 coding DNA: TGTGCCAGCACCCCAGGCGGGGGGCAAGGCTATGGCTACACCTTC.

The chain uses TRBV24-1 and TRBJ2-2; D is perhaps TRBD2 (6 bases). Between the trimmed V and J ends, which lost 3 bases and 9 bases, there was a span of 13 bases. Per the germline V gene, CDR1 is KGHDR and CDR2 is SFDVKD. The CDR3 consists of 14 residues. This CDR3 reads CATSDGGRNRELFF. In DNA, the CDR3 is TGTGCCACCAGTGATGGGGGGAGGAACCGGGAGCTGTTTTTT.

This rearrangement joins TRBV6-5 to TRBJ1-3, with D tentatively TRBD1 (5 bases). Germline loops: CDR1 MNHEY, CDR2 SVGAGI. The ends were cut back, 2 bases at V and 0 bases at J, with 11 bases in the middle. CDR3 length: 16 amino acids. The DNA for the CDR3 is TGTGCCAGCAGTTACATGGGACTGTCCTCTGGAAACACCATATATTTT. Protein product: CASSYMGLSSGNTIYF.

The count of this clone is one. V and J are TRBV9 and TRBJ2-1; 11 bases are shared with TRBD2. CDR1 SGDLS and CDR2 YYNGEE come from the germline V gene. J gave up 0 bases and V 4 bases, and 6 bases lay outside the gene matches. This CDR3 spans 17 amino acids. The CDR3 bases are TGTGCCAGCAGCAGAGGGACTAGCGGAGACTCCTACAATGAGCAGTTCTTC. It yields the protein CASSRGTSGDSYNEQFF.

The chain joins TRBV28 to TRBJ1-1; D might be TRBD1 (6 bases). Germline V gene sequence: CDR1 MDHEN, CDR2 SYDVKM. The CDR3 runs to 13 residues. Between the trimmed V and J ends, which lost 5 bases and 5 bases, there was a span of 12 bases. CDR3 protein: CASSPHRGTEAFF. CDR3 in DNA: TGTGCCAGCAGTCCCCATAGGGGGACTGAAGCTTTCTTT.

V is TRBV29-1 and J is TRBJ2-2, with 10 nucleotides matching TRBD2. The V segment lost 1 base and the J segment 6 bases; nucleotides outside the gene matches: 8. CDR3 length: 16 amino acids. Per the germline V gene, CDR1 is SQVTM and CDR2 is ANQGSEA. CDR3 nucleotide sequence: TGCAGCGTTGAAGGGTTAGCGGGGGGACAGGCCGGGGAGCTGTTTTTT. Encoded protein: CSVEGLAGGQAGELFF.

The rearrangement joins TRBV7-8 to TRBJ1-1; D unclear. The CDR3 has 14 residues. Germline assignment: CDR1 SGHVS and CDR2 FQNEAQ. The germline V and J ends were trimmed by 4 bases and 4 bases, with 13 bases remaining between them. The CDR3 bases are TGTGCCAGCAGCTCTGACCGGGTGGGCACTGAAGCTTTCTTT. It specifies CASSSDRVGTEAFF.

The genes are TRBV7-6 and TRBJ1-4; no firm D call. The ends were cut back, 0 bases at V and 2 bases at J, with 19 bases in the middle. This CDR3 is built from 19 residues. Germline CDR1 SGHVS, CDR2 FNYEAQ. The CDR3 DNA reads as TGTGCCAGCAGCTTAGCCTCCCCACGGGCGCGGGGTACTAATGAAAAACTGTTTTTT. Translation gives CASSLASPRARGTNEKLFF. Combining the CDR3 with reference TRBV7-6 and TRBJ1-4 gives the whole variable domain GAGVSQSPRYKVTKRGQDVALRCDPISGHVSLYWYRQALGQGPEFLTYFNYEAQQDKSGLPNDRFSAERPEGSISTLTIQRTEQRDSAMYRCASSLASPRARGTNEKLFFGSGTQLSVL.